The clone carrying this TCR beta chain has a handful of counts. Its matching antigen is unknown. The data stem from a study of CD8 T cells in ankylosing spondylitis. Study-level findings and limits: One TCR beta motif, made up of about 8 highly homologous variants, appeared characteristic of ankylosing spondylitis blood. Prior work had noted some motif variants in reactive arthritis blood and synovial fluid.

V lost 5 bases and J lost 6, with 15 bases in between. The CDR3 contains 14 residues. Germline-derived CDR1 and CDR2 are SGHTA and FQGNSA. TCRdb ran MiXCR on the 5' RACE reads and lists one entry per CDR3 protein. The sample holds about 300,000 distinct CDR3 sequences, less than 25% seen once. Sequencing was performed on blood, either unsorted or a sorted T cell fraction (not recorded which). The clonotype was recovered from a female donor with ankylosing spondylitis or in good health (not recorded which). The chain employs TRBV7-2 and TRBJ2-3, with D maybe TRBD1 (6 bases). The CDR3 sequence is CASSRGGSMDTQYF. CDR3 sequence (DNA): TGTGCCAGCAGCAGAGGGGGTAGCATGGATACGCAGTATTTT.